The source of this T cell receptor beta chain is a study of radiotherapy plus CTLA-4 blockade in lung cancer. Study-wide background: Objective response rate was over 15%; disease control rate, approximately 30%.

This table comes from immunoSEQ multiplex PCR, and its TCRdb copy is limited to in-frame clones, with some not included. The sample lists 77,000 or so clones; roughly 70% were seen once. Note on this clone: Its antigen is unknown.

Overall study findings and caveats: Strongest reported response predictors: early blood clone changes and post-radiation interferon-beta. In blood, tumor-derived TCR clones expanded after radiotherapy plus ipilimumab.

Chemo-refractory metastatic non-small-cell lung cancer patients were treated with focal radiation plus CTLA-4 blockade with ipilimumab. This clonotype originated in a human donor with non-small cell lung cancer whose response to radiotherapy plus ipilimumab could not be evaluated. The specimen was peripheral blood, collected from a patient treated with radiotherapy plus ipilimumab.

The CDR3 protein is CAWSVNRDNEKLFF. The CDR3 bases are TGTGCCTGGAGTGTAAACAGGGACAATGAAAAACTGTTTTTT. The chain has TRBV30 and TRBJ1-4, with a possible D match to TRBD1 (6 bases). Germline-derived CDR1 and CDR2 are GTSNPN and SVGIG (reference sequence). There are 14 residues in the CDR3. V was clipped by 0 bases and J by 5 bases, with 10 bases between them.